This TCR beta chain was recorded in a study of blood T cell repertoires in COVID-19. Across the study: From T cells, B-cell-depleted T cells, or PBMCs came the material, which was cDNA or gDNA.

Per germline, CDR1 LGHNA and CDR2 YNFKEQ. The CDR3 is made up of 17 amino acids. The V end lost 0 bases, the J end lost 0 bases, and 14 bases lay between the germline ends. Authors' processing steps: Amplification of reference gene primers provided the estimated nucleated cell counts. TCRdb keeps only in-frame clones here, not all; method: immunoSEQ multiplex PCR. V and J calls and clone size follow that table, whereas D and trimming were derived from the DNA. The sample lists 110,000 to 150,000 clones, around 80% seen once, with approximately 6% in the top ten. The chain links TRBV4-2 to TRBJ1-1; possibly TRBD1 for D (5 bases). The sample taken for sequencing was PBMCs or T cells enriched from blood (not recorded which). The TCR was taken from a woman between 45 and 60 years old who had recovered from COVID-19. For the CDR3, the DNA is TGTGCCAGCAGCCAAGATGGGGCAACAGAAATGAACACTGAAGCTTTCTTT. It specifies CASSQDGATEMNTEAFF.